A single sample is the source of the 32 T cell receptor beta chains below, sequenced in a study of T cells in localized non-small cell lung cancer. The table came from immunoSEQ multiplex PCR; TCRdb's copy has only in-frame clones and leaves some out. The data show some 66,000 clones, roughly four fifths seen once. Sequenced here: peripheral blood, sampled before any cancer treatment. Receptor source: a female donor aged 60 or older with stage I lung adenocarcinoma.

As concerns this clone: This CDR3 is also generated by other DNA sequences in the sample. The chain is built from TRBV7-9 and TRBJ1-5; D not resolved. Germline CDR1 is SEHNR and CDR2 is FQNEAQ (reference sequence). V lost 5 bases and J lost 4, with 6 bases in between. CDR3 size: 12 residues. The CDR3 protein is CASSPANQPQHF. As DNA, the CDR3 is TGTGCCAGCAGCCCCGCTAATCAGCCCCAGCATTTT.

The chain carries TRBV5-1 and TRBJ1-5; TRBD1 matches at 10 bases. V dropped 6 bases and J dropped 4; count of bases not matched to a gene: 4. CDR1 and CDR2 (germline): SGHRS, YFSETQ. This CDR3 region has 14 residues. The CDR3 is CASKGGQGNQPQHF. CDR3 DNA sequence: TGCGCCAGCAAAGGGGGACAGGGGAATCAGCCCCAGCATTTT.

This sequence joins TRBV5-1 and TRBJ2-5; either TRBD1 or TRBD2 may fit D (6 bases each). With 0 bases removed from V and 4 bases from J, the gap between germline ends came to 10 bases. CDR3 length equals 14 residues. The V gene's germline CDR1 is SGHRS and CDR2 YFSETQ. The CDR3 bases are TGCGCCAGCAGCTTGGGCGGAGGGGGAGAGACCCAGTACTTC. This codes for CASSLGGGGETQYF. The full variable domain, in which reference TRBV5-1 and TRBJ2-5 provide the parts outside the CDR3, is KAGVTQTPRYLIKTRGQQVTLSCSPISGHRSVSWYQQTPGQGLQFLFEYFSETQRNKGNFPGRFSGRQFSNSRSEMNVSTLELGDSALYLCASSLGGGGETQYFGPGTRLLVL.

The rearrangement links TRBV19 to TRBJ2-1, with D unclear. V was cut by 3 bases and J by 4 bases, with 1 base left in between. This CDR3 spans 11 amino acids. Per the germline V gene, CDR1 is LNHDA and CDR2 is SQIVND (reference sequence). The CDR3 DNA sequence: TGTGCCAGTAGTATTTACAATGAGCAGTTCTTC. Its translation is CASSIYNEQFF.

The gene calls are TRBV2 and TRBJ1-4, with D tentatively TRBD1 (5 bases). CDR1 and CDR2 from the germline V gene are SNHLY and FYNNEI. There are 11 residues in the CDR3. The V gene lost 5 bases and the J gene lost 11 bases, with 9 bases spanning the gap. The CDR3 DNA sequence: TGTGCCAGCAGTTTGGGGGGGAAACTGTTTTTT. This gives the protein CASSLGGKLFF.

This clone was recorded once. The rearrangement links TRBV9 to TRBJ2-1; TRBD2 matches 7 bases. Germline-derived CDR1 and CDR2 are SGDLS and YYNGEE. J gave up 8 bases and V 0 bases, and 5 bases lay outside the gene matches. The CDR3 totals 14 residues. The chain's CDR3 is CASSVAPGRDEQFF. The CDR3 DNA reads as TGTGCCAGCAGCGTAGCCCCGGGGAGGGATGAGCAGTTCTTC.

In this sample, this clone turned up a few times. The chain links TRBV2 to TRBJ1-5; TRBD1 matches at 9 bases. CDR1 is SNHLY, CDR2 FYNNEI, per germline. This CDR3 spans 15 amino acids. V lost 6 bases and J lost 7; bases outside the gene matches: 10. CDR3 sequence reads: CASRERTGVGQPQHF. CDR3 DNA sequence: TGTGCCAGCAGGGAGAGGACAGGGGTCGGGCAGCCCCAGCATTTT.

The V and J genes are TRBV2 and TRBJ1-3, with TRBD1 matching over 7 bases. Germline trimming cut 8 bases from V and 0 bases from J; bases unmatched to any gene: 4. Germline V CDR1 and CDR2: SNHLY, FYNNEI. This CDR3 region has 14 residues. The CDR3 region has the DNA TGTGCCAGCCGGACAGGCTACTCTGGAAACACCATATATTTT. This sequence encodes CASRTGYSGNTIYF.

V is TRBV7-3 and J is TRBJ1-6; 12 bases line up with TRBD1. CDR1 is SGHTA and CDR2 is FQGTGA in the germline V gene. This CDR3 region has 15 residues. J was trimmed by 10 bases and V by 3 bases; bases with no gene match: 4. The CDR3 protein is CASSFGDRGRSPLHF. The CDR3 nucleotides read TGTGCCAGCAGCTTCGGGGACAGGGGGCGGTCACCCCTCCACTTT.

The genes are TRBV5-1 and TRBJ2-2; no definite D call. There are 14 residues in the CDR3. CDR1 is SGHRS and CDR2 is YFSETQ in the germline V gene. The V gene lost 1 base and the J gene lost 6 bases, with 10 bases spanning the gap. The CDR3 DNA reads as TGCGCCAGCAGCTTGTCGCGGCAACCCGGGGAGCTGTTTTTT. This sequence encodes CASSLSRQPGELFF.

The J gene is TRBJ2-1, the V gene TRBV11-2; D unresolved. CDR1 and CDR2 (germline): SGHAT, FQNNGV. The V end was cut by 5 bases, the J end by 5 bases, with 7 bases between. The CDR3 extends over 12 amino acids. CDR3 sequence reads: CASSERNNEQFF. DNA of the CDR3: TGTGCCAGCAGCGAACGGAACAATGAGCAGTTCTTC.

This rearrangement joins TRBV11-2 to TRBJ2-5; D remains ambiguous. Germline V lookup: CDR1 SGHAT, CDR2 FQNNGV. V was clipped by 5 bases and J by 2 bases, with 9 bases between them. This CDR3 contains 13 residues. The CDR3 bases are TGTGCCAGCAGCCTGGGCCGGCAAGAGACCCAGTACTTC. Translating it yields CASSLGRQETQYF.

This rearrangement joins TRBV9 to TRBJ2-1, with D tentatively TRBD1 (5 bases). The CDR3 is made up of 15 amino acids. CDR1 and CDR2 from the germline V gene are SGDLS and YYNGEE. V lost 9 bases and J 0 bases, leaving 16 bases between the germline ends. CDR3: CANGWTPSSYNEQFF. CDR3 sequence (DNA): TGTGCCAACGGATGGACACCTAGCTCCTACAATGAGCAGTTCTTC.

The CDR3 sequence: CASKDRGYEQYF. The CDR3 nucleotides read TGTGCCAGTAAGGACAGGGGCTACGAGCAGTACTTC. V is TRBV19 and J is TRBJ2-7, with 9 bases fitting TRBD1. CDR1 is LNHDA, CDR2 SQIVND, per germline (reference sequence). The V segment lost 7 bases and the J segment 3 bases; nucleotides outside the gene matches: 1. CDR3 length equals 12 residues. The complete variable domain, with remaining parts taken from reference TRBV19 and TRBJ2-7, reads DGGITQSPKYLFRKEGQNVTLSCEQNLNHDAMYWYRQDPGQGLRLIYYSQIVNDFQKGDIAEGYSVSREKKESFPLTVTSAQKNPTAFYLCASKDRGYEQYFGPGTRLTVT.

The chain employs TRBV27 and TRBJ2-2; 9 nucleotides align to TRBD1. Germline lookup yields CDR1 MNHEY and CDR2 SMNVEV (reference sequence). This CDR3 is built from 18 residues. Losses at the gene ends were 1 base for V and 0 bases for J; bases not matched to a gene: 6. The CDR3 loop is CASSLFGTGSSNTGELFF. CDR3 sequence (DNA): TGTGCCAGCAGTTTATTTGGGACAGGGTCTTCGAACACCGGGGAGCTGTTTTTT.

The chain joins TRBV4-2 to TRBJ2-7; tentative D call: TRBD2 (7 bases). Germline loops: CDR1 LGHNA, CDR2 YNFKEQ. The V gene lost 4 bases and the J gene lost 1 base, with 23 bases spanning the gap. The CDR3 sequence is 18 residues long. The CDR3 here is CASSLLGGAGADSYEQYF. The CDR3 nucleotides are TGTGCCAGCAGCCTCCTTGGGGGGGCAGGGGCCGATTCCTACGAGCAGTACTTC.

This sequence joins TRBV19 and TRBJ2-5, with 8 bases matching TRBD1. Germline CDR1 LNHDA, CDR2 SQIVND (reference sequence). The trim removed 10 bases at V and 5 bases at J, leaving 6 bases unmatched. The CDR3 spans 12 residues. The CDR3 protein is CATLDRVETQYF. As DNA, the CDR3 is TGTGCCACTCTGGACAGGGTTGAGACCCAGTACTTC.

The chain uses TRBV10-3 and TRBJ1-1, with D possibly matching TRBD1 (6 bases). This CDR3 comprises 12 residues. Germline V lookup: CDR1 ENHRY, CDR2 SYGVKD. V lost 6 bases and J lost 1, with 6 bases in between. In nucleotides, the CDR3 is TGTGCCATCAGGACAGGGAACACTGAAGCTTTCTTT. It is translated as CAIRTGNTEAFF.

Here the CDR3 DNA reads TGTGCCAGCAGCAAAGCCGGGGGGATAAAGCCAAAACTGTTTTTT. This encodes CASSKAGGIKPKLFF. J is TRBJ1-4 and V is TRBV21-1. TRBV21-1 is a pseudogene. This CDR3 spans 15 amino acids.

The rearrangement uses TRBV11-2 and TRBJ2-2, with 8 bases fitting TRBD2. The V and J ends lost 0 bases and 9 bases, in that order; junction bases with no gene match: 9. The CDR3 sequence is 16 residues long. Germline-derived CDR1 and CDR2 are SGHAT and FQNNGV. CDR3 residues: CASSLDLAGMSRELFF. The CDR3 DNA follows: TGTGCCAGCAGCTTAGATTTAGCGGGGATGTCCCGGGAGCTGTTTTTT.

This clone was recorded once. The same CDR3 can be traced to other DNA sequences in this sample. The V gene is TRBV7-3, the J gene TRBJ2-3; perhaps TRBD1 as D (6 bases). The CDR3 loop spans 14 amino acids. Germline assignment: CDR1 SGHTA and CDR2 FQGTGA. Trimming cost V 4 bases and J 0 bases, with 8 bases left between them. CDR3 sequence: CASSSGTSTDTQYF. CDR3 bases: TGTGCCAGCAGCTCCGGGACAAGCACAGATACGCAGTATTTT.

This chain joins TRBV7-8 and TRBJ1-3, with D hard to call. The CDR3 covers 16 residues. Germline V lookup: CDR1 SGHVS, CDR2 FQNEAQ. Trimming took 5 bases from V and 1 from J, leaving 15 bases between them. The chain's CDR3 is CASSQVDFISGNTIYF. DNA for the CDR3: TGTGCCAGCAGCCAGGTGGACTTTATATCTGGAAACACCATATATTTT.

Only one count was recorded for this clone. This chain connects TRBV30 to TRBJ2-7; TRBD1 agrees at 9 bases. Germline lookup yields CDR1 GTSNPN and CDR2 SVGIG (reference sequence). V gave up 5 bases and J gave up 3 bases; unmatched junction bases: 8. CDR3 length: 14 amino acids. The CDR3 is CAWQQGARRYEQYF. The CDR3 DNA follows: TGTGCCTGGCAACAGGGGGCGCGTCGCTACGAGCAGTACTTC.

This clone has only a few counts. This chain uses TRBV10-3 with TRBJ2-7; weak D call: TRBD1 (5 bases). CDR1 and CDR2 from the germline V gene are ENHRY and SYGVKD. This CDR3 region has 14 residues. With 6 bases removed from V and 0 bases from J, the gap between germline ends came to 12 bases. The CDR3 spells CAISDLQGSYEQYF. In DNA, the CDR3 is TGTGCCATCAGCGATCTCCAGGGCTCCTACGAGCAGTACTTC.

The chain carries TRBV7-2 and TRBJ1-5; TRBD1 is a possible D gene (5 bases). This CDR3 comprises 15 residues. Trimming removed 3 bases from V and 7 bases from J, with 16 bases in between. From germline, CDR1 is SGHTA and CDR2 FQGNSA. DNA of the CDR3: TGTGCCAGCAGCTTTGATGGGGCCCTGAAACAGCCCCAGCATTTT. Amino acid sequence: CASSFDGALKQPQHF.

The chain employs TRBV7-3 and TRBJ1-1; D remains ambiguous. CDR1 is SGHTA and CDR2 is FQGTGA in the germline V gene. V was pared by 3 bases and J by 1 base, with 18 bases between. The CDR3 spans 17 residues. The CDR3 loop reads CASSLTVIRRANTEAFF. CDR3 nucleotide sequence: TGTGCCAGCAGCTTGACCGTCATTAGAAGGGCGAACACTGAAGCTTTCTTT.

The V gene is TRBV30, the J gene TRBJ1-6; TRBD1 might be the D (6 bases). This CDR3 is 14 amino acids long. The V and J ends lost 4 bases and 3 bases respectively, with 10 bases between them. Germline CDR1 and CDR2: GTSNPN and SVGIG (reference sequence). CDR3 in DNA: TGTGCCTGGATTGCACAGGGCTATAATTCACCCCTCCACTTT. As protein: CAWIAQGYNSPLHF. The entire variable domain, with the rest obtained from reference TRBV30 and TRBJ1-6, is as follows: SQTIHQWPATLVQPVGSPLSLECTVEGTSNPNLYWYRQAAGRGLQLLFYSVGIGQISSEVPQNLSASRPQDRQFILSSKKLLLSDSGFYLCAWIAQGYNSPLHFGNGTRLTVT.

This clone showed up just once. The V call is TRBV7-8, the J call TRBJ1-4; no firm D call. This CDR3 has 16 amino acids. Looked up from germline, CDR1 is SGHVS and CDR2 is FQNEAQ. V was cut by 0 bases and J by 3 bases, with 11 bases left in between. The CDR3 here is CASSLAFEGPNEKLFF. Written as DNA, the CDR3 is TGTGCCAGCAGCTTAGCGTTCGAGGGCCCTAATGAAAAACTGTTTTTT.

The CDR3 DNA follows: TGTGCCAGCAGCTTAGACAGGCCTTACTACCTGTACTTC. This translates into CASSLDRPYYLYF. The V and J genes are TRBV7-8 and TRBJ2-7; possibly TRBD1 for D (5 bases). V lost 1 base to trimming and J lost 12 bases, with 16 bases between them. The germline V gene has CDR1 SGHVS and CDR2 FQNEAQ. The CDR3 contains 13 residues.

The genes are TRBV6-6 and TRBJ2-7, with D possibly being TRBD1 (6 bases). Trimming took off 6 bases at V and 3 bases at J, with 6 bases between the two ends. CDR3 size: 11 residues. Looked up from germline, CDR1 is MNHNY and CDR2 is SVGAGI (reference sequence). The CDR3 DNA reads TGTGCCAGCAGCAGGGGCTACGAGCAGTACTTC. Its translation: CASSRGYEQYF.

The CDR3 DNA reads as TGTGCCAGCAGCTTGGGGACCTCTTACAATGAGCAGTTCTTC. Encoded protein: CASSLGTSYNEQFF. The rearrangement links TRBV5-8 to TRBJ2-1, with D uncertain. This CDR3 has 14 amino acids. Germline V CDR1 and CDR2: SGHTS, YDEGEE. V lost 0 bases and J 4 bases, leaving 8 bases between the germline ends.

This chain connects TRBV7-2 to TRBJ2-7; TRBD1 matches 9 bases. This CDR3 spans 13 amino acids. Germline CDR1 reads SGHTA; CDR2 reads FQGNSA. The V and J ends lost 5 bases and 6 bases, in that order; junction bases with no gene match: 5. The CDR3 reads CASSRDRATEQYF. The CDR3 DNA is TGTGCCAGCAGCCGGGACAGGGCTACCGAGCAGTACTTC.